Included here is one TCR beta chain sequence, with context. A multiplex PCR was run with 60 Vbeta primers and 13 Jbeta primers. Measured with immunoSEQ multiplex PCR; TCRdb has only the in-frame clones, and not every one. This sample contains about 140,000 clones. The data belong to a study of cytomegalovirus exposure and HLA in healthy donors. Germline CDR1 reads SGHNT; CDR2 reads YYREEE (reference sequence). This CDR3 spans 13 amino acids. V gave up 4 bases and J gave up 6 bases, with 11 bases separating them. Sequenced: PBMCs. The sequence derives from a woman between 18 and 30 years old in good health and CMV-seronegative. The chain combines TRBV5-4 with TRBJ2-1; TRBD1 is a possible D gene (5 bases). The CDR3 nucleotides read TGTGCCAGCAGCGCCAGACAGACCAATGAGCAGTTCTTC. Amino acid sequence: CASSARQTNEQFF.